The 30 T cell receptor beta chains in this list originate from one sample, sequenced in a study of blood T cell repertoires in COVID-19. Method: immunoSEQ multiplex PCR; TCRdb's copy keeps in-frame clones and lacks some. The sample records about 95,000 clones, roughly 81% being singletons. Sequencing was carried out using peripheral blood. All receptors come from a man of 80 years or more with COVID-19, enrolled during active disease.

J is TRBJ1-4 and V is TRBV6-5; the D gene is possibly TRBD1 (5 bases). The CDR3 is 14 residues long. Germline CDR1 and CDR2: MNHEY and SVGAGI. V lost 8 bases and J 3 bases, leaving 13 bases between the germline ends. The CDR3 nucleotides are TGTGCCAGCGGTTTTGGGGGGTCTAATGAAAAACTGTTTTTT. This sequence encodes CASGFGGSNEKLFF.

This rearrangement joins TRBV27 to TRBJ2-2; a weak D match, TRBD1 (6 bases). Germline values: CDR1 MNHEY, CDR2 SMNVEV (reference sequence). This CDR3 spans 14 amino acids. V lost 5 bases to trimming and J lost 4 bases, with 11 bases between them. CDR3: CASSKQGGTGELFF. The DNA for the CDR3 is TGTGCCAGCAGTAAACAGGGTGGCACCGGGGAGCTGTTTTTT.

This clone was seen only a few times. The chain employs TRBV28 and TRBJ2-7, with D possibly matching TRBD1 (6 bases). This CDR3 contains 14 residues. With 2 bases removed from V and 3 bases from J, the gap between germline ends came to 11 bases. CDR1 MDHEN and CDR2 SYDVKM come from the germline V gene. The CDR3 sequence is CASSLLGQSYEQYF. The CDR3 nucleotides are TGTGCCAGCAGTTTACTCGGACAGAGCTACGAGCAGTACTTC.

This rearrangement joins TRBV7-2 to TRBJ2-7, with D maybe TRBD1 (6 bases). Between the trimmed V and J ends, which lost 3 bases and 9 bases, there was a span of 12 bases. The CDR3 is made up of 12 amino acids. Germline V gene sequence: CDR1 SGHTA, CDR2 FQGNSA. The CDR3 spells CASSFTGIGQYF. The CDR3 DNA reads TGTGCCAGCAGCTTTACAGGGATAGGGCAGTACTTC.

The chain recombines TRBV10-1 with TRBJ2-1; D perhaps matches TRBD2 (5 bases). The CDR3 has 14 residues. Trimming took off 0 bases at V and 6 bases at J, with 9 bases between the two ends. Germline lookup yields CDR1 WNHNN and CDR2 SYGVQD (reference sequence). The CDR3 loop reads CASSESPSFNEQFF. In nucleotides, the CDR3 is TGCGCCAGCAGTGAGTCGCCTAGCTTCAATGAGCAGTTCTTC.

V is TRBV5-6 and J is TRBJ1-5, with TRBD1 matching 8 bases. This CDR3 is 14 amino acids long. Germline V gives CDR1 SGHDT, CDR2 YYEEEE. The V and J ends lost 5 bases and 4 bases, in that order; junction bases with no gene match: 5. The CDR3 here is CASSQDRANQPQHF. The CDR3 DNA sequence: TGTGCCAGCAGTCAGGACAGGGCAAATCAGCCCCAGCATTTT.

As for this clone: A read error may produce the germline difference seen at one junction end. The chain employs TRBV6-5 and TRBJ1-2, with 8 bases aligning to TRBD1. CDR1 is MNHEY, CDR2 SVGAGI, per germline. The CDR3 has 11 residues. CDR3 nucleotides: TGTGCCAGCAGTCGCGGGACAGGATTCTCCTTC. This sequence encodes CASSRGTGFSF.

The rearrangement links TRBV10-2 to TRBJ2-3, with 11 bases fitting TRBD2. The CDR3 is 17 residues long. Per the germline V gene, CDR1 is WSHSY and CDR2 is SAAADI. With V trimmed by 3 bases and J by 2 bases, 7 bases remained unmatched. The CDR3 nucleotides are TGCGCCAGCAGTGATTCCAGACTAGCGGGAAACACAGATACGCAGTATTTT. Amino acids: CASSDSRLAGNTDTQYF.

This sequence joins TRBV7-3 and TRBJ2-3, with a weak D call TRBD1 (5 bases). V gave up 1 base and J gave up 1 base, with 9 bases separating them. The CDR3 has 15 amino acids. Germline CDR1 reads SGHTA; CDR2 reads FQGTGA. CDR3 coding DNA: TGTGCCAGCAGCTTAATGGCACAGGGCACAGATACGCAGTATTTT. Translation gives CASSLMAQGTDTQYF.

The DNA for the CDR3 is TGTGCCTGGAGTGTAGGGGGACACCATAATGAAAAACTGTTTTTT. Protein sequence: CAWSVGGHHNEKLFF. The chain couples TRBV30 to TRBJ1-4; D is perhaps TRBD1 (6 bases). This CDR3 contains 15 residues. With 0 bases removed from V and 4 bases from J, the gap between germline ends came to 12 bases. The germline gives CDR1 GTSNPN, CDR2 SVGIG (reference sequence).

The rearrangement joins TRBV19 to TRBJ2-7, with D possibly matching TRBD1 (6 bases). V was pared by 6 bases and J by 1 base, with 16 bases between. The CDR3 spans 15 residues. Germline V gene data show CDR1 as LNHDA and CDR2 as SQIVND (reference sequence). The CDR3 protein is CASSTPGTPSYEQYF. For the CDR3, the DNA is TGTGCCAGTAGCACTCCCGGGACACCTTCCTACGAGCAGTACTTC.

The V gene is TRBV19, the J gene TRBJ1-2; 11 bases are shared with TRBD1. This CDR3 comprises 16 residues. After removal of 8 bases from V and 1 base from J, the junction contained 9 bases not matched to a gene. Germline V lookup: CDR1 LNHDA, CDR2 SQIVND (reference sequence). CDR3 protein: CASWTGTGGRNYGYTF. CDR3 bases: TGTGCCAGTTGGACCGGGACAGGGGGTCGTAACTATGGCTACACCTTC. The full variable domain, in which reference TRBV19 and TRBJ1-2 provide the parts outside the CDR3, is DGGITQSPKYLFRKEGQNVTLSCEQNLNHDAMYWYRQDPGQGLRLIYYSQIVNDFQKGDIAEGYSVSREKKESFPLTVTSAQKNPTAFYLCASWTGTGGRNYGYTFGSGTRLTVV.

The CDR3 reads CASSQVAGTYNEQFF. The DNA of the CDR3 is TGTGCCAGCAGCCAAGTCGCAGGGACCTACAATGAGCAGTTCTTC. J is TRBJ2-1 and V is TRBV14, with D possibly being TRBD1 (5 bases). The germline V gene encodes CDR1 SGHDN and CDR2 FVKESK. The CDR3 loop spans 15 amino acids. V dropped 1 base and J dropped 2 bases, with 9 bases sitting between them.

A remark on this clone: The identical CDR3 is also encoded by other nucleotide sequences in the sample. The rearrangement joins TRBV5-1 to TRBJ1-2; a weak D match, TRBD1 (6 bases). Germline V CDR1 and CDR2: SGHRS, YFSETQ. Trimming shortened V by 0 bases and J by 4 bases, and 7 bases separated the two germline ends. The CDR3 contains 13 residues. The CDR3 nucleotides read TGCGCCAGCAGCTTGGAACAGGGCTATGGCTACACCTTC. Amino acid sequence: CASSLEQGYGYTF.

The genes are TRBV5-6 and TRBJ1-2; D not certain. The V end lost 1 base, the J end lost 1 base, and 8 bases lay between the germline ends. This CDR3 spans 14 amino acids. CDR1 SGHDT and CDR2 YYEEEE come from the germline V gene. CDR3 sequence: CASSLSPLNYGYTF. In DNA, the CDR3 is TGTGCCAGCAGCTTGAGCCCCCTTAACTATGGCTACACCTTC. Full variable domain (missing parts from reference TRBV5-6 and TRBJ1-2): DAGVTQSPTHLIKTRGQQVTLRCSPKSGHDTVSWYQQALGQGPQFIFQYYEEEERQRGNFPDRFSGHQFPNYSSELNVNALLLGDSALYLCASSLSPLNYGYTFGSGTRLTVV.

The chain couples TRBV13 to TRBJ2-5; 7 nucleotides agree with TRBD1. The V segment lost 6 bases and the J segment 3 bases; nucleotides outside the gene matches: 4. Looked up from germline, CDR1 is PRHDT and CDR2 is FYEKMQ (reference sequence). The CDR3 loop spans 13 amino acids. The CDR3 DNA follows: TGTGCCAGCAGGCACGACAGGGAAGAGACCCAGTACTTC. It translates to CASRHDREETQYF. The whole variable domain, remainder taken from reference TRBV13 and TRBJ2-5, is AAGVIQSPRHLIKEKRETATLKCYPIPRHDTVYWYQQGPGQDPQFLISFYEKMQSDKGSIPDRFSAQQFSDYHSELNMSSLELGDSALYFCASRHDREETQYFGPGTRLLVL.

The chain links TRBV18 to TRBJ2-1; maybe TRBD1 (5 bases). Germline assignment: CDR1 KGHSH and CDR2 LQKENI. The CDR3 spans 14 residues. Trimming pared 0 bases from V and 6 bases from J, leaving 9 bases between. CDR3 sequence (DNA): TGTGCCAGCTCACCACCTTCCAGGGTCAATGAGCAGTTCTTC. Translating it yields CASSPPSRVNEQFF.

The V call is TRBV5-4, the J call TRBJ2-7; 7 positions agree with TRBD1. Per the germline V gene, CDR1 is SGHNT and CDR2 is YYREEE (reference sequence). This CDR3 comprises 14 residues. Trimming cost V 5 bases and J 4 bases; bases outside gene matches: 9. The CDR3 sequence: CASRSGTEHYEQYF. DNA for the CDR3: TGTGCCAGCAGATCCGGGACAGAACATTACGAGCAGTACTTC.

The table lists this clone with a few counts. This chain links TRBV7-2 with TRBJ2-2; TRBD2 matches 14 bases. The CDR3 contains 18 residues. The trim removed 1 base at V and 5 bases at J, leaving 6 bases unmatched. CDR1 SGHTA and CDR2 FQGNSA come from the germline V gene. The CDR3 nucleotides are TGTGCCAGCAGCTTAGGATGGACTAGCGGGAGGAGGACCGGGGAGCTGTTTTTT. This codes for CASSLGWTSGRRTGELFF.

The rearrangement links TRBV5-1 to TRBJ1-2; TRBD1 matches at 11 bases. J was trimmed by 7 bases and V by 3 bases; bases with no gene match: 8. The germline V gene has CDR1 SGHRS and CDR2 YFSETQ. The CDR3 spans 15 residues. The CDR3 DNA reads TGCGCCAGCAGCTCGGGACAGGGGGACTATTCTGGCTACACCTTC. This codes for CASSSGQGDYSGYTF. The complete variable domain, with remaining parts taken from reference TRBV5-1 and TRBJ1-2, reads KAGVTQTPRYLIKTRGQQVTLSCSPISGHRSVSWYQQTPGQGLQFLFEYFSETQRNKGNFPGRFSGRQFSNSRSEMNVSTLELGDSALYLCASSSGQGDYSGYTFGSGTRLTVV.

J is TRBJ2-1 and V is TRBV19; D unresolved. Trimming pared 0 bases from V and 2 bases from J, leaving 8 bases between. Germline CDR1 and CDR2: LNHDA and SQIVND (reference sequence). This CDR3 comprises 15 residues. The CDR3 DNA is TGTGCCAGTAGTATAGATTGGGCAGCCTACAATGAGCAGTTCTTC. Protein sequence: CASSIDWAAYNEQFF.

This sequence joins TRBV9 and TRBJ2-7; 7 bases map to TRBD1. The V and J ends lost 0 bases and 2 bases, in that order; junction bases with no gene match: 5. CDR1 SGDLS and CDR2 YYNGEE come from the germline V gene. CDR3 length: 15 amino acids. CDR3 DNA sequence: TGTGCCAGCAGCGTAGCGGCAGGGGGTCCCTACGAGCAGTACTTC. Amino acid sequence: CASSVAAGGPYEQYF.

The V and J genes are TRBV18 and TRBJ1-2; D gene unclear. The germline gives CDR1 KGHSH, CDR2 LQKENI. This CDR3 is built from 13 residues. V lost 3 bases and J 8 bases, leaving 13 bases between the germline ends. The CDR3 DNA follows: TGTGCCAGCTCACCGTACCCTAGAGACGGCTACACCTTC. It encodes CASSPYPRDGYTF.

The chain has TRBV3-1 (or the pseudogene TRBV3-2) and TRBJ1-2, with 8 bases lining up with TRBD1. CDR3 length: 17 amino acids. Germline trimming cut 0 bases from V and 5 bases from J; bases unmatched to any gene: 11. The germline gives CDR1 LGHDT, CDR2 YNNKEL (reference sequence). This CDR3 is CASSQDNWRQGSYGYTF. CDR3 in DNA: TGTGCCAGCAGCCAAGACAACTGGAGACAGGGGAGTTATGGCTACACCTTC.

The chain recombines TRBV7-9 with TRBJ1-1, with 10 positions matching TRBD1. The CDR3 extends over 16 amino acids. Germline V gives CDR1 SEHNR, CDR2 FQNEAQ (reference sequence). V lost 4 bases to trimming and J lost 1 base; unmatched junction nucleotides: 6. CDR3 in DNA: TGTGCCAGCAGCTCCGTGGGACAGGGGAAGAACACTGAAGCTTTCTTT. Residues: CASSSVGQGKNTEAFF.

V usage is TRBV6-4 and J usage is TRBJ1-1; a possible D gene is TRBD1 (6 bases). The CDR3 has 13 residues. Germline V CDR1 and CDR2: MRHNA, SNTAGT. V lost 4 bases, J lost 8 bases, and 14 bases lay in between. Here the CDR3 reads CASSVEDGTEAFF. CDR3 DNA sequence: TGTGCCAGCAGTGTGGAGGACGGGACAGAAGCTTTCTTT.

The chain links TRBV6-5 to TRBJ2-2; the D gene is possibly TRBD1 (6 bases). Germline V gene lookup returns CDR1 MNHEY and CDR2 SVGAGI. The CDR3 totals 15 residues. Trimming removed 0 bases from V and 5 bases from J, with 10 bases in between. The CDR3 DNA follows: TGTGCCAGCAGTTACTCGGCAGGGGAGACCGGGGAGCTGTTTTTT. Residues: CASSYSAGETGELFF.

The chain joins TRBV5-6 to TRBJ1-6, with D hard to call. Germline CDR1 and CDR2: SGHDT and YYEEEE. Trimming pared 1 base from V and 4 bases from J, leaving 6 bases between. The CDR3 covers 14 residues. The CDR3 spells CASSLRTYNSPLHF. The CDR3, as DNA: TGTGCCAGCAGCTTGAGGACTTATAATTCACCCCTCCACTTT.

This clone was found once. The chain joins TRBV2 to TRBJ1-4; D is possibly TRBD1 (6 bases). The V end was cut by 6 bases, the J end by 2 bases, with 13 bases between. CDR1 is SNHLY, CDR2 FYNNEI, per germline. The CDR3 is made up of 15 amino acids. The DNA of the CDR3 is TGTGCCAGCAGGAAAGGGCAGGGGACTAATGAAAAACTGTTTTTT. Encoded protein: CASRKGQGTNEKLFF.

The chain couples TRBV2 to TRBJ2-4, with 8 bases that match TRBD1. Germline lookup yields CDR1 SNHLY and CDR2 FYNNEI. Trimming cost V 7 bases and J 1 base; bases outside gene matches: 3. This CDR3 has 14 residues. The CDR3 region has the DNA TGTGCCAGCAATCCAGGGGGCGCCAAAAACATTCAGTACTTC. This encodes CASNPGGAKNIQYF. Supplemented by reference TRBV2 and TRBJ2-4, the full variable domain reads EPEVTQTPSHQVTQMGQEVILRCVPISNHLYFYWYRQILGQKVEFLVSFYNNEISEKSEIFDDQFSVERPDGSNFTLKIRSTKLEDSAMYFCASNPGGAKNIQYFGAGTRLSVL.